This TCR beta chain was identified in a study of T cell repertoires in cytomegalovirus infection. Using its own MiXCR run on the reads, TCRdb lists one record per CDR3 protein. The sample has some 680,000 distinct CDR3 sequences, 35% to 40% seen once; the top ten hold around 2.6%. CDR3 length: 13 amino acids. Trimming left V 7 bases short and J 5 bases short, with 14 bases between. Germline V lookup: CDR1 LNHDA, CDR2 SQIVND (reference sequence). This sequence was found in a human donor in good health (CMV status not recorded). Some clones in this sample may be carry-over from other donors' samples. The chain links TRBV19 to TRBJ1-1, with a possible D match to TRBD1 (6 bases). Sequencing input: PBMCs. CDR3 sequence: CASNPTGLTEAFF. CDR3 in DNA: TGTGCCAGTAATCCAACAGGGCTTACTGAAGCTTTCTTT.